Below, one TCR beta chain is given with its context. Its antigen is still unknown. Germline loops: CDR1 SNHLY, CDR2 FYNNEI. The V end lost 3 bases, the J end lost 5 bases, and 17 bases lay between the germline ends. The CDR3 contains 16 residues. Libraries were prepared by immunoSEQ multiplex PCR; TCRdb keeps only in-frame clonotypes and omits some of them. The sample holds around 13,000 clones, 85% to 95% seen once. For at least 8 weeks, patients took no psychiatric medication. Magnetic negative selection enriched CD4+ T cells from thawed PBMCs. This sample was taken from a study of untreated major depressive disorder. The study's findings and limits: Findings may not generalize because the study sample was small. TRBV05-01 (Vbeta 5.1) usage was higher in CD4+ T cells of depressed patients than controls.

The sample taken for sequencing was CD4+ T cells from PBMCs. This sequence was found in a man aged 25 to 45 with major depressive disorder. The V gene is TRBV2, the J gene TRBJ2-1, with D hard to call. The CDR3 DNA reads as TGTGCCAGCAGTGAGCGCAGGTTTGTGTTTGACAATGAGCAGTTCTTC. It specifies CASSERRFVFDNEQFF.